These T cell receptor beta chains were read from a single sample in a study of blood T cell repertoires in COVID-19. Sequencing used immunoSEQ multiplex PCR; TCRdb keeps in-frame clones, though not all of them. The data contain fewer than 350,000 clones, approximately 90% of them singletons. The sample taken for sequencing was peripheral blood. The receptors come from a woman aged 25 to 39 with COVID-19, enrolled during active disease. The CDR3 runs from the conserved cysteine through the conserved F or W. D genes are given only for firm matches.

d_call v_call cdr3_aa
TRBD1 TRBV19 CASSSTGVRSEAFF
TRBD2 TRBV11-3 CASSLDGGRTDTQYF
TRBD2 TRBV7-6 CASSSLAGAAEQFF
- TRBV7-2 CASSVRVSYEQYF
- TRBV6-5 CASSSHGGDRYEQYF
- TRBV18 CASSRTGSVNSPLHF
TRBD1 TRBV7-2 CASSSGQAYGYTF
- TRBV28 CASGPTPQGNSPLHF
TRBD2 TRBV5-4 CASSSLGLAEGETQYF
TRBD2 TRBV5-6 CASSLLGLAGNTGELFF
TRBD1 TRBV27 CASSYAGGSLYGYTF
TRBD1 TRBV27 CASSPLVRQGRAFF
TRBD2 TRBV9 CASSPREGLAGNTGELFF
TRBD1 TRBV2 CASRGDSQETQYF
- TRBV3-1/TRBV3-2 CASSPTGNTEAFF
TRBD1 TRBV28 CASSPGQGRPKLFF
- TRBV9 CASSVVTAGKLFF
TRBD2 TRBV24-1 CATSQAGGKETQYF
TRBD1 TRBV6-5 CASRSGQESNQPQHF
TRBD1 TRBV2 CASSDTGAAGNTIYF
- TRBV28 CASSDRTQETQYF
- TRBV15 CATSANNEQFF
- TRBV28 CASSPWAENTEAFF
TRBD1 TRBV5-4 CASSSRQGSYEQYF
TRBD1 TRBV6-5 CASIQTGHSGNTIYF
TRBD1 TRBV2 CASNPPGGNEQFF
TRBD2 TRBV27 CASSFGGGSYEQYF
TRBD2 TRBV4-2 CASSLTTSGRNTQYF
TRBD1 TRBV10-3 CAISVSGQGGTEAFF
TRBD2 TRBV4-1 CASSQGVGGETQYF
- TRBV28 CASTQGQEPYEQYF
- TRBV4-1 CASSQVNSPLHF
- TRBV6-5 CASSYSRGQETQYF
- TRBV19 CASSIYGSGYNEQFF
- TRBV7-8 CASSRIQGRYGHEQFF
- TRBV18 CASSLRDGGTQYF
TRBD1 TRBV19 CASSLGQGQETQYF
TRBD1 TRBV18 CASSPTGPGQSVYGYTF
- TRBV7-9 CASSLEAGLNEKLFF
TRBD2 TRBV20-1 CSASRNGGRRIDTQYF
TRBD2 TRBV30 CAWSTPPPGLAGVGAQYF
TRBD1 TRBV24-1 CATSDTGTGSYEQYF
- TRBV7-2 CASSLASSGDYGYTF
TRBD1 TRBV7-9 CASSLGGQGYEQYF
- TRBV19 CASSESLRKLFF
- TRBV5-1 CASRRGTNEKLFF
- TRBV28 CASSPSHSSGNTIYF
- TRBV19 CASSTGASGNQPQHF
- TRBV6-1 CASSETGPYGYTF
TRBD1 TRBV4-1 CASSREGTGQANTGELFF
TRBD2 TRBV27 CASSPKGLAGVYTQYF
- TRBV5-1 CASSLNLRDEQYF
- TRBV13 CASSLGAYNEQFF